This T cell receptor beta chain appears in the sequencing data of a study of T cells in Graves' hyperthyroidism and ophthalmopathy. The CDR3 has 14 residues. Trimming at V came to 4 bases and at J to 7 bases, leaving 7 bases not matched to a gene. Germline assignment: CDR1 KGHDR and CDR2 SFDVKD. This clonotype was seen repeatedly, ten times or more. Using RNA transcripts as the source, TCR beta CDR3 regions were amplified. A set of HTBI primers served as the primers for a first-round RT-PCR of the TCR CDR3. From the multiplex PCR reads, TCRdb called clonotypes with MiXCR, one entry per CDR3 protein. This table has around 100,000 distinct CDR3 sequences, about 45% appearing once.

This sequence was found in a middle-aged man with Graves' hyperthyroidism. Sequenced material: blood. The J gene is TRBJ2-5, the V gene TRBV24-1, with 8 bases aligning to TRBD1. The CDR3 protein is CATSDPGQGATQYF. CDR3 nucleotides: TGTGCCACCAGTGACCCCGGACAGGGAGCGACCCAGTACTTC.